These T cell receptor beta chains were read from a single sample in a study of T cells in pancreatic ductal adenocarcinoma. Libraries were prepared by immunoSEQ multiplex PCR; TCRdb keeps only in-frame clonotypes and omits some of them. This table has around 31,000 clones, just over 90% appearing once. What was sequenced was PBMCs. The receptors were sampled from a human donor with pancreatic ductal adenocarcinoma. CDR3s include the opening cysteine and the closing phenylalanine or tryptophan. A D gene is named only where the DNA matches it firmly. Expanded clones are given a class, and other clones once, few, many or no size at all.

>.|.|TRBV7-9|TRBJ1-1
CASSLVPVSNTEAFF
TGTGCCAGCAGCTTAGTCCCTGTGTCTAACACTGAAGCTTTCTTT
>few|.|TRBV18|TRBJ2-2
CASSRQNTGELFF
TGTGCCAGCTCAAGACAGAACACCGGGGAGCTGTTTTTT
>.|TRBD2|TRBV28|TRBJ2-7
CASSSGGSGSVYEQYF
TGTGCCAGCAGTTCGGGGGGTAGCGGGAGTGTATACGAGCAGTACTTC
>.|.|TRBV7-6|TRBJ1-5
CASSPGTARPQHF
TGTGCCAGCAGCCCTGGGACGGCGCGGCCCCAGCATTTT
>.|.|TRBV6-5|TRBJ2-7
CAMASESSYEQYF
TGTGCCATGGCTAGCGAGAGCTCCTACGAGCAGTACTTC
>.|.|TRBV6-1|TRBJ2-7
CASRFDNTYEQYF
TGTGCCAGCAGATTTGACAATACCTACGAGCAGTACTTC
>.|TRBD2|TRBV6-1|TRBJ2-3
CASSWGGGSTDTQYF
TGTGCCAGCAGTTGGGGCGGGGGGAGCACAGATACGCAGTATTTT
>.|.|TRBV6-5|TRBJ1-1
CASTPALNTEAFF
TGTGCCAGCACCCCAGCCTTGAACACTGAAGCTTTCTTT
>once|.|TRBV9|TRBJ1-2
CASSVEGYGYTF
TGTGCCAGCAGCGTAGAAGGTTATGGCTACACCTTC
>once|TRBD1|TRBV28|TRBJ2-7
CASSLLTGYEQYF
TGTGCCAGCAGTCTCCTGACAGGGTATGAGCAGTACTTC
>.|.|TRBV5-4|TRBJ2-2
CASSGGDGPEKNTGELFF
TGTGCCAGCAGCGGCGGGGACGGGCCCGAGAAGAACACCGGGGAGCTGTTTTTT
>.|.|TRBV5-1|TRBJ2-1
CASSLGNSGSEQFF
TGCGCCAGCAGCTTGGGTAATTCAGGCAGTGAGCAGTTCTTC
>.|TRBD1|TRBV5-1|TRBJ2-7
CASRIGGGYEQYF
TGCGCCAGCAGAATAGGGGGCGGGTACGAGCAGTACTTC
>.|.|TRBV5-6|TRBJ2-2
CASSAAITGELFF
TGTGCCAGCAGCGCGGCTATCACCGGGGAGCTGTTTTTT
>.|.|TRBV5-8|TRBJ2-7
CASNLQGSYEQYF
TGTGCCAGCAACTTACAGGGTTCCTACGAGCAGTACTTC
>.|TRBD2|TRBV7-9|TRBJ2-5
CASSLVRGDQETQYF
TGTGCCAGCAGCTTAGTCCGGGGGGATCAAGAGACCCAGTACTTC
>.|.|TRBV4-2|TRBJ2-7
CASSQDTSSLRYF
TGTGCCAGCAGCCAAGATACTAGTTCGTTGCGGTACTTC
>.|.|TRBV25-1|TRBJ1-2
CASSSPGGPNYGYTF
TGTGCCAGCAGTTCACCGGGAGGACCTAACTATGGCTACACCTTC
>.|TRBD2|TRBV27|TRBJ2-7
CASSSVAGVASYEQYF
TGTGCCAGCAGTTCGGTAGCGGGAGTCGCCTCCTACGAGCAGTACTTC
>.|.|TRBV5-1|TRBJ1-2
CASSLDGGVNYGYTF
TGCGCCAGCAGCTTGGACGGGGGCGTTAACTATGGCTACACCTTC
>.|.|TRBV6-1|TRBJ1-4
CASSLTPTNEKLFF
TGTGCCAGCAGTTTGACCCCAACTAATGAAAAACTGTTTTTT
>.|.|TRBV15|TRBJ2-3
CATSSGQSGVDTQYF
TGTGCCACCAGCTCCGGACAAAGCGGCGTGGATACGCAGTATTTT
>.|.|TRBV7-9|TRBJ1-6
CASSAGGLDNSPLHF
TGTGCCAGCAGCGCCGGTGGACTGGATAATTCACCCCTCCACTTT
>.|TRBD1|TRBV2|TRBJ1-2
CASRYTGDGYTF
TGTGCCAGCAGGTATACAGGGGATGGCTACACCTTC
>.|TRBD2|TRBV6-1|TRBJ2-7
CASSSRQAGGGEQYF
TGTGCCAGCAGTTCCCGACAGGCAGGCGGGGGGGAGCAGTACTTC
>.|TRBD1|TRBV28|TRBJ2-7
CASSPRAGGVGEQYF
TGTGCCAGCAGCCCCCGAGCAGGGGGAGTTGGGGAGCAGTACTTC
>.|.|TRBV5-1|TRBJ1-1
CASSLDRPFEAFF
TGCGCCAGCAGCTTGGATCGTCCCTTTGAAGCTTTCTTT
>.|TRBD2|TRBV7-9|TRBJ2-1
CASSRGLAGDEQFF
TGTGCCAGCAGCCGGGGACTAGCGGGAGATGAGCAGTTCTTC
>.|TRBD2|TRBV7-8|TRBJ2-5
CASSLVPSGSPETQYF
TGTGCCAGCAGCTTAGTTCCTAGCGGGAGTCCAGAGACCCAGTACTTC
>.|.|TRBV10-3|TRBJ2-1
CAISGLDEQFF
TGTGCCATCAGTGGGTTAGATGAGCAGTTCTTC
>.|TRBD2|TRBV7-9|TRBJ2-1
CASGLAKDNEQFF
TGTGCCAGCGGACTAGCGAAAGACAATGAGCAGTTCTTC
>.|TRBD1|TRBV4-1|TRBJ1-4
CASSQADRTDEKLFF
TGCGCCAGCAGCCAAGCGGACAGGACGGATGAAAAACTGTTTTTT
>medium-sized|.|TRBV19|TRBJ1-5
CASRSPQPQHF
TGTGCCAGTCGTTCCCCGCAGCCCCAGCATTTT
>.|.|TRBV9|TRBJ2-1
CASSVVEGSNEQFF
TGTGCCAGCAGCGTAGTCGAGGGATCCAATGAGCAGTTCTTC
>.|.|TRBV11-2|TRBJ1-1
CASSLGLGGEAFF
TGTGCCAGCAGCTTAGGTCTCGGGGGGGAAGCTTTCTTT
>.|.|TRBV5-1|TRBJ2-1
CASSLGRRELGQFF
TGCGCCAGCAGCTTGGGGCGCCGAGAGTTAGGGCAGTTCTTC
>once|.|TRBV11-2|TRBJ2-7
CASSPGLYEQYF
TGTGCCAGCAGCCCGGGACTCTACGAGCAGTACTTC
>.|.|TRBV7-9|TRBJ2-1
CASTSGAGQSEQFF
TGTGCCAGCACCTCCGGGGCGGGGCAAAGTGAGCAGTTCTTC
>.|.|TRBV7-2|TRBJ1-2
CASTTGYGYTF
TGTGCCAGCACCACCGGCTATGGCTACACCTTC
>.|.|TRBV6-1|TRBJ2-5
CASRPEGPGQYF
TGTGCCAGCCGCCCCGAGGGGCCTGGCCAGTACTTC
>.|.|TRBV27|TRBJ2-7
CASSLLYGSNEQYF
TGTGCCAGCAGTTTACTGTACGGGAGCAACGAGCAGTACTTC
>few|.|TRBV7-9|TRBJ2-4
CASSPLTKNIQYF
TGTGCCAGCAGCCCCTTAACCAAAAACATTCAGTACTTC